A selection of T cell receptor beta chains follows, all from one sample in a study of blood T cell repertoires in COVID-19. The assay was immunoSEQ multiplex PCR, and TCRdb's table has in-frame clones only and misses some. The table lists nearly 50,000 clones, just over 85% of them singletons, with approximately 2.5% in the top ten. Input material: peripheral blood. These receptors originate from a woman of 80 years or more with COVID-19, enrolled during active disease. Both conserved end residues are part of each CDR3. Fields, in order: CDR3 length, D gene, J gene, clone size, V gene, CDR3 protein, CDR3 DNA. A D gene is named only where the DNA matches it firmly. The size field is filled for only some rows; it gives once, few, many or a size class.

>15|NA|TRBJ1-4|NA|TRBV6-6
CASSTGAATNEKLFF
TGTGCCAGCTCGACAGGTGCCGCAACTAATGAAAAACTGTTTTTT
>16|TRBD1|TRBJ1-1|NA|TRBV11-2
CASSLGQGARNTEAFF
TGTGCCAGCAGCTTAGGTCAGGGGGCTAGGAACACTGAAGCTTTCTTT
>14|TRBD1|TRBJ2-3|NA|TRBV15
CATSRGQGVDTQYF
TGTGCCACCAGCAGAGGACAGGGTGTAGATACGCAGTATTTT
>12|NA|TRBJ1-1|NA|TRBV2
CASNSGEGRAFF
TGTGCCAGCAATTCTGGGGAGGGGAGGGCTTTCTTT
>20|NA|TRBJ2-7|NA|TRBV7-8
CASSSSRPERREGVSYEQYF
TGTGCCAGCAGCTCCAGCCGGCCGGAACGGCGGGAAGGTGTTTCCTACGAGCAGTACTTC
>14|TRBD1|TRBJ1-1|NA|TRBV27
CASSHSGGATEAFF
TGTGCCAGCAGTCACTCAGGGGGAGCGACTGAAGCTTTCTTT
>15|TRBD1|TRBJ1-1|NA|TRBV19
CASSQHRGPNTEAFF
TGTGCCAGTAGTCAACACAGGGGGCCTAACACTGAAGCTTTCTTT
>15|TRBD2|TRBJ2-2|NA|TRBV5-4
CASRSGLVGGGELFF
TGTGCCAGCAGATCGGGACTAGTGGGTGGCGGGGAGCTGTTTTTT
>14|NA|TRBJ1-3|NA|TRBV7-9
CASSSGDAGNTIYF
TGTGCCAGCAGCTCGGGAGACGCTGGAAACACCATATATTTT
>13|NA|TRBJ1-4|NA|TRBV2
CASSERAFEKLFF
TGTGCCAGCAGTGAGAGGGCGTTTGAAAAACTGTTTTTT
>14|NA|TRBJ1-2|NA|TRBV7-2
CASSLRRGNYGYTF
TGTGCCAGCAGCTTAAGAAGGGGTAACTATGGCTACACCTTC
>12|TRBD1|TRBJ1-4|few|TRBV29-1
CSAGQANEKLFF
TGCAGCGCGGGACAGGCTAATGAAAAACTGTTTTTT
>16|NA|TRBJ2-5|NA|TRBV7-9
CASSSLDREGGETQYF
TGTGCCAGCAGCTCCCTGGACAGGGAGGGGGGAGAGACCCAGTACTTC
>17|NA|TRBJ1-3|NA|TRBV2
CASSETAPGISGNTIYF
TGTGCCAGCAGTGAAACCGCCCCCGGGATCTCTGGAAACACCATATATTTT
>12|NA|TRBJ1-1|NA|TRBV7-9
CASSFLDNEAFF
TGTGCCAGCAGCTTCTTGGACAACGAAGCTTTCTTT
>15|NA|TRBJ1-1|once|TRBV10-3
CAISEIGTMNTEAFF
TGTGCCATCAGTGAGATAGGAACTATGAACACTGAAGCTTTCTTT
>14|NA|TRBJ2-7|NA|TRBV30
CAWKRQVGVYEQYF
TGTGCCTGGAAACGACAGGTCGGGGTCTACGAGCAGTACTTC
>14|TRBD1|TRBJ2-7|NA|TRBV27
CASSTRTGVYEQYF
TGTGCCAGCAGTACCAGGACAGGAGTCTACGAGCAGTACTTC
>11|NA|TRBJ1-1|NA|TRBV20-1
CSAWLNTEAFF
TGCAGTGCTTGGCTGAACACTGAAGCTTTCTTT
>12|NA|TRBJ1-5|NA|TRBV12-3/TRBV12-4
CASSFSSQPQHF
TGTGCCAGCAGTTTTTCATCTCAGCCCCAGCATTTT
>16|NA|TRBJ1-4|NA|TRBV30
CAWSVGDTTTNEKLFF
TGTGCCTGGAGTGTCGGCGACACCACAACTAATGAAAAACTGTTTTTT
>15|NA|TRBJ2-2|NA|TRBV5-1
CASSGTGLATGELFF
TGCGCCAGCAGCGGCACGGGACTCGCCACCGGGGAGCTGTTTTTT
>17|TRBD1|TRBJ2-3|NA|TRBV11-2
CASSLDGTAASTDTQYF
TGTGCCAGCAGCTTAGATGGGACAGCAGCTAGCACAGATACGCAGTATTTT
>17|TRBD1|TRBJ1-5|NA|TRBV7-6
CASSPGQGASGNQPQHF
TGTGCCAGCAGCCCAGGACAGGGGGCATCCGGCAATCAGCCCCAGCATTTT
>15|TRBD2|TRBJ2-3|NA|TRBV5-1
CASSLAGTSTDTQYF
TGCGCCAGCAGCCTAGCGGGGACAAGCACAGATACGCAGTATTTT
>16|NA|TRBJ2-4|NA|TRBV28
CASSSLGDWAKNIQYF
TGTGCCAGCAGTTCCTTAGGGGACTGGGCCAAAAACATTCAGTACTTC
>14|NA|TRBJ1-2|NA|TRBV6-5
CASSYSAGLGGYTF
TGTGCCAGCAGTTACTCGGCAGGGTTGGGAGGCTACACCTTC
>14|NA|TRBJ2-3|NA|TRBV7-7
CASSLSGGTDTQYF
TGTGCTAGCAGCTTATCAGGGGGCACAGATACGCAGTATTTT
>17|TRBD1|TRBJ2-1|once|TRBV11-3
CASSLGAGTGFYNEQFF
TGTGCCAGCAGCTTAGGGGCCGGGACAGGCTTTTACAATGAGCAGTTCTTC
>15|TRBD2|TRBJ2-5|NA|TRBV6-5
CASSYSRTSPETQYF
TGTGCCAGCAGTTACTCGAGGACTAGTCCGGAGACCCAGTACTTC
>18|TRBD1|TRBJ1-4|NA|TRBV10-3
CAISESQGQGRTGGKLFF
TGTGCCATCAGTGAGTCGCAGGGTCAGGGGAGGACAGGCGGAAAACTGTTTTTT
>16|TRBD1|TRBJ1-2|NA|TRBV4-1
CASSQGIGQGHYGYTF
TGCGCCAGCAGCCAAGGTATCGGACAGGGGCACTATGGCTACACCTTC
>18|TRBD1|TRBJ2-3|NA|TRBV19
CASSIGTGTGFRTDTQYF
TGTGCCAGTAGTATAGGTACCGGGACAGGGTTTCGGACAGATACGCAGTATTTT
>18|NA|TRBJ2-5|NA|TRBV21-1
CASRGGRFQNRGQETQYF
TGTGCCAGCAGAGGGGGGAGATTTCAAAACAGGGGGCAAGAGACCCAGTACTTC
>14|TRBD1|TRBJ1-5|NA|TRBV2
CASSRGQINQPQHF
TGTGCCAGCAGCCGGGGACAGATAAATCAGCCCCAGCATTTT
>15|TRBD1|TRBJ1-1|NA|TRBV29-1
CSVERTGMRDTEAFF
TGCAGCGTTGAGAGGACAGGGATGAGGGACACTGAAGCTTTCTTT
>16|NA|TRBJ2-4|NA|TRBV5-8
CASSPGQLLAKNIQYF
TGTGCCAGCAGCCCTGGACAACTACTAGCCAAAAACATTCAGTACTTC
>14|NA|TRBJ2-4|NA|TRBV5-7
CASSLRGAKNIQYF
TGTGCCAGCAGCTTGCGGGGAGCCAAAAACATTCAGTACTTC
>13|TRBD1|TRBJ1-6|NA|TRBV27
CAARGTGAPPLHF
TGTGCCGCTCGCGGGACAGGGGCGCCACCCCTCCACTTT
>14|TRBD1|TRBJ1-4|NA|TRBV5-6
CASRYRGSNEKLFF
TGTGCCAGCAGGTACAGGGGATCTAATGAAAAACTGTTTTTT
>14|TRBD1|TRBJ2-1|NA|TRBV18
CASSHGTVYNEQFF
TGTGCCAGCTCACACGGGACAGTCTACAATGAGCAGTTCTTC
>14|NA|TRBJ1-2|NA|TRBV5-4
CASSAGAGRWGYTF
TGTGCCAGCAGCGCGGGGGCAGGCCGTTGGGGCTACACCTTC
>13|NA|TRBJ1-2|NA|TRBV6-5
CASSYGRGNGYTF
TGTGCCAGCAGTTACGGCAGGGGCAATGGCTACACCTTC
>13|TRBD1|TRBJ2-1|few|TRBV5-1
CASSLRGPDEQFF
TGCGCCAGCAGCTTAAGGGGGCCGGATGAGCAGTTCTTC
>16|NA|TRBJ1-3|NA|TRBV18
CASSPQGLNTGNTIYF
TGTGCCAGCTCACCCCAGGGACTTAATACTGGAAACACCATATATTTT
>14|TRBD1|TRBJ2-7|NA|TRBV18
CASSASTGSNEQYF
TGTGCCAGCTCAGCGTCGACAGGGTCGAACGAGCAGTACTTC
>15|TRBD1|TRBJ1-5|NA|TRBV12-5
CASGYGQGLNQPQHF
TGTGCTAGTGGCTACGGACAGGGACTAAATCAGCCCCAGCATTTT
>15|NA|TRBJ1-6|NA|TRBV18
CASSYGVDGNSPLHF
TGTGCCAGCTCCTACGGGGTAGATGGGAATTCACCCCTCCACTTT
>17|TRBD2|TRBJ2-1|few|TRBV29-1
CSVESLAGGVSYNEQFF
TGCAGCGTTGAATCGCTAGCGGGGGGGGTTTCCTACAATGAGCAGTTCTTC
>13|NA|TRBJ2-5|few|TRBV7-9
CASSLGYSETQYF
TGTGCCAGCAGCTTGGGTTACAGCGAGACCCAGTACTTC
>17|TRBD1|TRBJ1-2|NA|TRBV4-1
CASSQGGTGSYNYGYTF
TGCGCCAGCAGCCAGGGAGGGACAGGTTCTTATAACTATGGCTACACCTTC
>14|TRBD2|TRBJ2-5|once|TRBV28
CASSLAGVVKTQYF
TGTGCCAGCAGTTTAGCGGGAGTGGTAAAGACCCAGTACTTC
>15|TRBD1|TRBJ1-1|NA|TRBV10-3
CAIRGLGQGRTEAFF
TGTGCCATCAGGGGCTTGGGACAGGGAAGGACTGAAGCTTTCTTT
>13|NA|TRBJ1-2|NA|TRBV5-5
CASSVDRISGYTF
TGTGCCAGCAGCGTAGACAGGATAAGTGGCTACACCTTC
>14|NA|TRBJ1-1|few|TRBV19
CASSIWQGYTEAFF
TGTGCCAGTAGTATATGGCAGGGCTACACTGAAGCTTTCTTT
>14|NA|TRBJ1-1|NA|TRBV18
CASSSDTLNTEAFF
TGTGCCAGCTCATCGGACACTTTGAACACTGAAGCTTTCTTT
>15|TRBD1|TRBJ1-1|NA|TRBV5-1
CASRTTGTGGTEAFF
TGCGCCAGCAGGACTACTGGGACAGGGGGCACTGAAGCTTTCTTT
>15|NA|TRBJ1-3|NA|TRBV7-2
CASRMTGFSGNTIYF
TGTGCCAGCCGCATGACGGGATTCTCTGGAAACACCATATATTTT
>15|TRBD1|TRBJ1-6|NA|TRBV27
CASSLSETGRTPLHF
TGTGCCAGCAGTTTATCGGAGACAGGGAGGACACCCCTCCACTTT